This TCR beta chain was documented in a study of CXCR3-negative and CXCR3-positive naive CD8 T cells. Study results and limitations: The TRBV-TRBJ usage of naive CXCR3-negative and CXCR3-positive cells was similar, but that of memory cells differed.

In regard to this clonotype: Its antigen is unidentified.

Triplicate sorting captured approximately 300,000 cells each from every CD8+ T cell subset. UMI-labeled 5' RACE TRB cDNA libraries were prepared from the cells. TCRdb reanalyzed the 5' RACE reads and collapses them to one entry per CDR3 protein, without DNA. This sample's table has under 50,000 distinct CDR3 sequences. This TCR came from a human donor in good health. Some clones in this sample may be carry-over from other donors' samples. Source material: naive CXCR3- CD8+ T cells from blood. As to subset: CD45RO-CCR7+CD27+CD95- naive CD8+ T cells lacking CXCR3 (TNR3-).

The CDR3 loop reads CASSSLQGGYNEQFF. This rearrangement joins TRBV12-3 or TRBV12-4 to TRBJ2-1; lacking DNA, the TRBD1 call made by TCRdb goes unchecked. The CDR3 runs to 15 residues.